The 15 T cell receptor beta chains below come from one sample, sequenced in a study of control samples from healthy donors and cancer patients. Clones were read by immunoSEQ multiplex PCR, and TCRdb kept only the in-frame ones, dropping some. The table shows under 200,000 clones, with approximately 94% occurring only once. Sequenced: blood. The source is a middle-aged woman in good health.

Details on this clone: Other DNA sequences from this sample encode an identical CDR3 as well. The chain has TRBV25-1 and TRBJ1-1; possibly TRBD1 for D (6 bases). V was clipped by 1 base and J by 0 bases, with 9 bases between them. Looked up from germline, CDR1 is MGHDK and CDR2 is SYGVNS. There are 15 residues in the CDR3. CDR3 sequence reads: CASSESQGMNTEAFF. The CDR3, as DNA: TGTGCCAGCAGTGAATCTCAGGGGATGAACACTGAAGCTTTCTTT.

Written as DNA, the CDR3 is TGTGCCAGCAGTGAAGCGGACTTGAGCTCCTACGAGCAGTACTTC. Protein product: CASSEADLSSYEQYF. This chain uses TRBV6-1 with TRBJ2-7, with D maybe TRBD2 (5 bases). The CDR3 loop spans 15 amino acids. V lost 0 bases and J lost 0, with 9 bases in between. Germline CDR1 reads MNHNS; CDR2 reads SASEGT.

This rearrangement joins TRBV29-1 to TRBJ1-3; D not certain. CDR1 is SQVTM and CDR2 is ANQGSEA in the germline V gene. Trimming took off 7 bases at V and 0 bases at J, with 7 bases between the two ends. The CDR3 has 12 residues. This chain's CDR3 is CSATSSGNTIYF. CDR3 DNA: TGCAGCGCGACGAGCTCTGGAAACACCATATATTTT.

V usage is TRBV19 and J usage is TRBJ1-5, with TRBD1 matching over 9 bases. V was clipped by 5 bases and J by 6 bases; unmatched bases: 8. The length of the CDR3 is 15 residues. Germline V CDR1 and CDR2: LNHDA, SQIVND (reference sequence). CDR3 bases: TGTGCCAGTAGTGTCATTACAGGGGGCGGTCAGCCCCAGCATTTT. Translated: CASSVITGGGQPQHF.

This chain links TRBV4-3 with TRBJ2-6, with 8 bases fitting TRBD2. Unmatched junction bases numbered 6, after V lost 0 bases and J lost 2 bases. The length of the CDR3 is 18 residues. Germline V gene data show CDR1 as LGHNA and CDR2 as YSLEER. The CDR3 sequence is CASSQDRGGRAGANVLTF. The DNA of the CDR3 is TGCGCCAGCAGCCAAGATCGGGGGGGACGGGCTGGGGCCAACGTCCTGACTTTC.

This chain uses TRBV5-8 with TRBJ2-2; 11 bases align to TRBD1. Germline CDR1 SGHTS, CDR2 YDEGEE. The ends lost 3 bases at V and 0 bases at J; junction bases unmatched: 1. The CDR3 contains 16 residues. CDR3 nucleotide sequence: TGTGCCAGCAGCTGGACAGGGGGCTCGAACACCGGGGAGCTGTTTTTT. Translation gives CASSWTGGSNTGELFF. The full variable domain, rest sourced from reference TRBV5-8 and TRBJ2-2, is EAGVTQSPTHLIKTRGQQATLRCSPISGHTSVYWYQQALGLGLQFLLWYDEGEERNRGNFPPRFSGRQFPNYSSELNVNALELEDSALYLCASSWTGGSNTGELFFGEGSRLTVL.

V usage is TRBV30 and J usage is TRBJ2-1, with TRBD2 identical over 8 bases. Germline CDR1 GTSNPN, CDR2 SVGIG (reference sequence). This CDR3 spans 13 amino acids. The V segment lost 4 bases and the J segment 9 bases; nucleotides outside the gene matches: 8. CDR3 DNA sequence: TGTGCCTGGATGGTTAGCGGGACAACTGAGCAGTTCTTC. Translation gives CAWMVSGTTEQFF.

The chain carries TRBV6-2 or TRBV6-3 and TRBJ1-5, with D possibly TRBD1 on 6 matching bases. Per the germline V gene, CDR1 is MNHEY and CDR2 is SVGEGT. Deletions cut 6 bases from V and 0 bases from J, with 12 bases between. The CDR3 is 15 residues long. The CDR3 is CASRYRVGSNQPQHF. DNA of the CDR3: TGTGCCAGCAGATACAGGGTCGGTAGCAATCAGCCCCAGCATTTT.

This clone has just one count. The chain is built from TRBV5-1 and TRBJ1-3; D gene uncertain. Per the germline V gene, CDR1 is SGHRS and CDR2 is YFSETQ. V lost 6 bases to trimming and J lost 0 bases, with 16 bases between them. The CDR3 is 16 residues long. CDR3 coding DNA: TGCGCCAGCACCCCGACCCATTCTTTCTCTGGAAACACCATATATTTT. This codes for CASTPTHSFSGNTIYF.

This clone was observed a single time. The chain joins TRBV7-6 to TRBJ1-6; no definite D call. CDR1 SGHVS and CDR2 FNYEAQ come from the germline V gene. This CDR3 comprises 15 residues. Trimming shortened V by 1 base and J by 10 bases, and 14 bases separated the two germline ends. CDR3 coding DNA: TGTGCCAGCAGCTTAGTCGGCCAGGACCGATCACCCCTCCACTTT. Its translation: CASSLVGQDRSPLHF.

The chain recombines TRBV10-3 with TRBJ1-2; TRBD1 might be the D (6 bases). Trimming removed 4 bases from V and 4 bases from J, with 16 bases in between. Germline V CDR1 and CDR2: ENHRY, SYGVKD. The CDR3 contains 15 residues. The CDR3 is CAISAPRGLGYGYTF. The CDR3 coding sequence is TGTGCCATCAGTGCACCCCGGGGGCTGGGCTATGGCTACACCTTC.

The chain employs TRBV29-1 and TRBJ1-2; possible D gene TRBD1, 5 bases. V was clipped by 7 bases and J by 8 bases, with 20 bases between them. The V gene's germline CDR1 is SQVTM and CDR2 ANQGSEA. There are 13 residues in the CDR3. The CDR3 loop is CSASVGDGGGYTF. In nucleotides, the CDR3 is TGCAGCGCCTCGGTGGGGGATGGAGGAGGCTACACCTTC.

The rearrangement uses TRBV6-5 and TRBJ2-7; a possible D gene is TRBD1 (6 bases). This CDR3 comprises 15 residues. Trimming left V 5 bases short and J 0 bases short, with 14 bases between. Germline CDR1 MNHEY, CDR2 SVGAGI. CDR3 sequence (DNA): TGTGCCAGCAGTCTGACAGGCTTGGACTCCTACGAGCAGTACTTC. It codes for CASSLTGLDSYEQYF.

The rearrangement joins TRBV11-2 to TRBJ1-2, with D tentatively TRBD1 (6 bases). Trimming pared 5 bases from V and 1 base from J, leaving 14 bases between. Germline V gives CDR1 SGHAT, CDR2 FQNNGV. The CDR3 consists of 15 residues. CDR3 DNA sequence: TGTGCCAGCAGCCCAACAGGGCGCCTTAACTATGGCTACACCTTC. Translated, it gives CASSPTGRLNYGYTF. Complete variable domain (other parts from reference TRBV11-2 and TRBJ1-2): EAGVAQSPRYKIIEKRQSVAFWCNPISGHATLYWYQQILGQGPKLLIQFQNNGVVDDSQLPKDRFSAERLKGVDSTLKIQPAKLEDSAVYLCASSPTGRLNYGYTFGSGTRLTVV.

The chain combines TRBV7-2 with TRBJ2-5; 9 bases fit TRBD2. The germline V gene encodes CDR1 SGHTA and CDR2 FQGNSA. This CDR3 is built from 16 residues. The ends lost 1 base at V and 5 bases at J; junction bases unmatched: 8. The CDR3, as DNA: TGTGCCAGCAGCTTAGTCCGTACTAGCGGGCGGGAGACCCAGTACTTC. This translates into CASSLVRTSGRETQYF.